The 9 T cell receptor beta chains listed next were all sequenced from one sample in a study of blood T cell repertoires in COVID-19 (dated by TCRdb to the early 2020s). The method behind the library was the immunoSEQ multiplex PCR assay. TCRdb obtained this table from immuneACCESS and retained in-frame rearrangements with V and J assigned. These tables miss some clones; where compared with another copy, unresolved V genes account for less than half of the shortfall, and the remainder is unexplained. This sample is represented by under 250,000 clones; under 90% of them were singletons. Together, the top ten hold 1.5% to 2% of the sample. Sequencing was performed on PBMCs or T cells enriched from blood (not recorded which). These receptors all come from a man aged 35 to 55 who had recovered from COVID-19.

The V gene is TRBV2, the J gene TRBJ1-4; 7 nucleotides agree with TRBD1. V dropped 7 bases and J dropped 6; count of bases not matched to a gene: 8. The CDR3 has 14 residues. The germline CDR1 and CDR2 sequences are SNHLY and FYNNEI. This CDR3 reads CASKDRDTYEKLFF. DNA of the CDR3: TGTGCCAGCAAAGACAGGGACACCTATGAAAAACTGTTTTTT. The full variable domain, with the rest looked up from reference TRBV2 and TRBJ1-4, is EPEVTQTPSHQVTQMGQEVILRCVPISNHLYFYWYRQILGQKVEFLVSFYNNEISEKSEIFDDQFSVERPDGSNFTLKIRSTKLEDSAMYFCASKDRDTYEKLFFGSGTQLSVL.

This chain connects TRBV4-1 to TRBJ2-7, with 13 bases fitting TRBD2. The CDR3 length is 21 residues. Germline CDR1 and CDR2: MGHRA and YSYEKL. Trimming at V came to 4 bases and at J to 7 bases, leaving 25 bases not matched to a gene. CDR3 bases: TGCGCCAGCAGCCCTCCGGGGACTAGCGGGACCACTAGCGGGAGGGCCAATGAGCAGTACTTC. Translated: CASSPPGTSGTTSGRANEQYF.

The rearrangement uses TRBV28 and TRBJ2-7; 10 bases match TRBD2. Per germline, CDR1 MDHEN and CDR2 SYDVKM. The CDR3 is made up of 16 amino acids. Trimming removed 6 bases from V and 4 bases from J; junction bases left unmatched: 12. CDR3 nucleotide sequence: TGTGCCAGCAGAGGAGGACTAGCGGAAGAGAAATACGAGCAGTACTTC. Its translation: CASRGGLAEEKYEQYF.

The chain links TRBV9 to TRBJ1-2; 7 nucleotides align to TRBD1. The CDR3 has 16 residues. V was pared by 6 bases and J by 4 bases, with 15 bases of the junction left unmatched. The germline V gene encodes CDR1 SGDLS and CDR2 YYNGEE. The CDR3 spells CASTPAGTEPIYGYTF. The CDR3 nucleotides read TGTGCCAGCACCCCCGCCGGGACAGAACCTATCTATGGCTACACCTTC.

The chain is built from TRBV20-1 and TRBJ2-7; D perhaps matches TRBD2 (5 bases). CDR1 and CDR2 (germline): DFQATT, SNEGSKA (reference sequence). V lost 3 bases and J lost 3, with 18 bases in between. This CDR3 is 15 amino acids long. CDR3 coding DNA: TGCAGTGCTAGTAGGCCCCAGAGAGGAGGCTACGAGCAGTACTTC. As protein: CSASRPQRGGYEQYF.

The V call is TRBV6-4, the J call TRBJ2-1; tentatively, D is TRBD2 (6 bases). The V gene's germline CDR1 is MRHNA and CDR2 SNTAGT. The CDR3 is 15 amino acids. The V end lost 0 bases, the J end lost 8 bases, and 14 bases lay between the germline ends. The DNA for the CDR3 is TGTGCCAGCAGTGACTCGGGGGACTGGGACCATGAGCAGTTCTTC. Amino acid sequence: CASSDSGDWDHEQFF.

The gene calls are TRBV7-9 and TRBJ2-5; 8 bases line up with TRBD2. After removal of 5 bases from V and 4 bases from J, the junction contained 12 bases not matched to a gene. Germline values: CDR1 SEHNR, CDR2 FQNEAQ (reference sequence). The CDR3 covers 16 residues. CDR3 residues: CASSPAGGTQLETQYF. The CDR3 nucleotides read TGTGCCAGCAGCCCGGCGGGGGGTACCCAGTTAGAGACCCAGTACTTC.

This rearrangement joins TRBV3-1 (or the pseudogene TRBV3-2) to TRBJ1-1, with TRBD1 matching 7 bases. Trimming cost V 0 bases and J 5 bases; bases outside gene matches: 6. CDR1 and CDR2 from the germline V gene are LGHDT and YNNKEL (reference sequence). The CDR3 runs 15 residues. CDR3 loop: CASSQEQGPVTEAFF. In DNA, the CDR3 is TGTGCCAGCAGCCAAGAACAGGGGCCCGTAACTGAAGCTTTCTTT.

The rearrangement links TRBV15 to TRBJ1-2; D gene unclear. The V gene lost 3 bases and the J gene lost 4 bases, with 9 bases spanning the gap. Germline V gene lookup returns CDR1 LNHNV and CDR2 YYDKDF (reference sequence). The length of the CDR3 is 13 residues. This chain's CDR3 is CATSSRAVYGYTF. DNA of the CDR3: TGTGCCACCAGCAGCCGAGCGGTCTATGGCTACACCTTC.